This T cell receptor beta chain was documented in a study of CD8 T cells in Susac syndrome. This CDR3 has 16 amino acids. Per the germline V gene, CDR1 is GTSNPN and CDR2 is SVGIG (reference sequence). V shed 2 bases and J shed 2 bases, with 15 bases lying between them. Roughly 0.5 to 1 ug RNA was reverse transcribed with random hexamers. Multiplex PCR with immunoSEQ amplified the TCR beta CDR3 across 54 Vbeta and 13 Jbeta. A single record per CDR3 protein comes from TCRdb applying MiXCR to the immunoSEQ multiplex PCR reads. The data hold 300,000 or so distinct CDR3 sequences, with about 91% observed a single time. TCR beta sequencing was performed on blood CD8+ and CD4+ T cells.

The chain joins TRBV30 to TRBJ2-2, with D perhaps matching TRBD1 (6 bases). The receptor was isolated from a human donor with multiple sclerosis. Sequences were obtained from CD4+ T cells from PBMCs. CDR3 region: CAWSHSPDSNTGELFF. DNA of the CDR3: TGTGCCTGGAGTCACTCCCCGGACAGTAACACCGGGGAGCTGTTTTTT.